The rows below give T cell receptor beta chains drawn from one sample of a study of blood T cell repertoires in COVID-19. Only in-frame clones appear in the TCRdb table, and some are missing; sequencing was by immunoSEQ multiplex PCR. Of under 200,000 clones listed, 80% to 95% are singletons. The sequenced sample consisted of peripheral blood. The receptors were sampled from a man aged 50 to 60 with acute or convalescent COVID-19. Each CDR3 is given with its conserved first and last residue. A D gene is named only where the DNA matches it firmly. Where a row states a size, it is once, few, many or the class of an expanded clone; other rows omit it.

v_call	cdr3_length	j_call	d_call	clone_size	cdr3_nt	cdr3_aa
TRBV27	13	TRBJ1-3	.	.	TGTGGCACGCGGGCCAACTCTGGAAACACCATATATTTT	CGTRANSGNTIYF
TRBV6-1	17	TRBJ1-4	.	.	TGTGCCAGCAGTGAACGGGGAGGCGCTGCAACTAATGAAAAACTGTTTTTT	CASSERGGAATNEKLFF
TRBV20-1	13	TRBJ2-3	.	.	TGCAGTGCTAGTGACCGTCCCTTAGATACGCAGTATTTT	CSASDRPLDTQYF
TRBV16	15	TRBJ2-5	TRBD1	.	TGTGCCAGCAGCCAGGGACAGGGACGCCAAGAGACCCAGTACTTC	CASSQGQGRQETQYF
TRBV6-6	14	TRBJ1-1	.	.	TGTGCCAGCAGTTACGGGAGGGAGAACACTGAAGCTTTCTTT	CASSYGRENTEAFF
TRBV6-2/TRBV6-3	14	TRBJ2-1	.	.	TGTGCCAGCAGTTACGGGGAGGTCAACAATGAGCAGTTCTTC	CASSYGEVNNEQFF
TRBV4-1	16	TRBJ1-1	.	.	TGCGCCAGCAGCCACACCTTGAGGGATTTGGGCACTGAAGCTTTCTTT	CASSHTLRDLGTEAFF
TRBV11-2	13	TRBJ2-1	.	.	TGTGCCAGCCGCCTAGGAGCCTACAATGAGCAGTTCTTC	CASRLGAYNEQFF
TRBV5-1	17	TRBJ1-4	.	.	TGCGCCAGCAGCTTGACAGGGACCTCTTTATCTAATGAAAAACTGTTTTTT	CASSLTGTSLSNEKLFF
TRBV19	15	TRBJ2-6	.	.	TGTGCCAGCCAAATCCTCAGGACTGGGGCCAACGTCCTGACTTTC	CASQILRTGANVLTF
TRBV27	16	TRBJ2-1	TRBD2	.	TGTGCCAGCAGCCAGAAGTGGACTAGCGGGGACAATGAGCAGTTCTTC	CASSQKWTSGDNEQFF
TRBV19	13	TRBJ1-1	.	.	TGTGCCAGTAGTACGACAACGAACACTGAAGCTTTCTTT	CASSTTTNTEAFF
TRBV5-6	14	TRBJ1-5	TRBD1	.	TGTGCCAGCAGCCTCGGAGGGGGCCGCGGGCCCCAGCATTTT	CASSLGGGRGPQHF
TRBV9	16	TRBJ2-2	.	.	TGTGCCAGCAGCGTCCGAGCGTCAACGAACACCGGGGAGCTGTTTTTT	CASSVRASTNTGELFF
TRBV7-3	12	TRBJ2-1	TRBD1	.	TGTGCCAGCAGCTTAACCCAGGGGGTCTTGGTCTTC	CASSLTQGVLVF
TRBV7-3	13	TRBJ1-1	.	.	TGTGCCAGCAGCCTTCTAGTGAACACTGAAGCTTTCTTT	CASSLLVNTEAFF
TRBV12-2	17	TRBJ1-3	.	.	TGTGCAAGTCGCTCGCAGAAACTAAAGTTCTCTGGAAACACCATATATTTT	CASRSQKLKFSGNTIYF
TRBV5-1	16	TRBJ2-1	.	.	TGCGCCAGCGGACATCGGGACATCAGCTCCTACAATGAGCAGTTCTTC	CASGHRDISSYNEQFF
TRBV25-1	11	TRBJ2-7	.	.	TGTGCCAGCAGTGCCAGCTACGAGCAGTACTTC	CASSASYEQYF
TRBV28	12	TRBJ2-1	TRBD2	.	TGTGCCAGCAGTGAACTCGGGGGGGGGCAGTTCTTC	CASSELGGGQFF
TRBV19	14	TRBJ2-5	.	.	TGTGCCAGTAGTCTGCAAGGGGGAGGGGAGACCCAGTACTTC	CASSLQGGGETQYF
TRBV30	24	TRBJ2-2	TRBD1	.	TGTGCCTGGAGTATCTTCCCCTCCCTGGTTTCGGGACAGCAACTAAACTGGAACACCGGGGAGCTGTTTTTT	CAWSIFPSLVSGQQLNWNTGELFF
TRBV27	15	TRBJ1-1	.	.	TGTGCCAGCAGTCGGCGGGGGTCAGGGAACACTGAAGCTTTCTTT	CASSRRGSGNTEAFF
TRBV10-3	14	TRBJ2-2	.	few	TGTGCCATCATGGGGCCCTCGAACACCGGGGAGCTGTTTTTT	CAIMGPSNTGELFF
TRBV14	15	TRBJ1-3	.	.	TGTGCCAGCAGCCAAGGTCCAGGGGTGGGAAACACCATATATTTT	CASSQGPGVGNTIYF
TRBV5-1	16	TRBJ1-1	TRBD1	.	TGCGCCAGCAGCTTGGGGAGGGGGCTTGAGGACACTGAAGCTTTCTTT	CASSLGRGLEDTEAFF
TRBV19	17	TRBJ2-6	.	.	TGTGCCAGTAGTATAGGGCAGATACGCTCTGGGGCCAACGTCCTGACTTTC	CASSIGQIRSGANVLTF
TRBV10-3	16	TRBJ1-6	TRBD1	.	TGTGCCATCAGTGAGTTAGGGACAGGACCTAATTCACCCCTCCACTTT	CAISELGTGPNSPLHF
TRBV19	16	TRBJ1-5	TRBD1	.	TGTGCCAGTAGTAAGCCGGGACAGGCGATGAATCAGCCCCAGCATTTT	CASSKPGQAMNQPQHF
TRBV7-3	15	TRBJ2-1	.	.	TGTGCCAGCAGCATCACCGCCGGGACTCACAATGAGCAGTTCTTC	CASSITAGTHNEQFF
TRBV7-8	12	TRBJ1-2	.	once	TGTGCCAGCAGCTCTGGGGGGGATGGCTACACCTTC	CASSSGGDGYTF
TRBV27	15	TRBJ1-4	.	.	TGTGCCAGCAGTTTAGGGGCAGGGGATAGGGAAAAACTGTTTTTT	CASSLGAGDREKLFF
TRBV10-3	15	TRBJ1-5	TRBD1	.	TGTGCCATCAGACAGGGGGCCTCTAGCAATCAGCCCCAGCATTTT	CAIRQGASSNQPQHF
TRBV28	15	TRBJ2-7	.	.	TGTGCCAGCAGTTCCGAGGGCTCCGGGGGCTACGAGCAGTACTTC	CASSSEGSGGYEQYF
TRBV7-2	14	TRBJ1-1	.	.	TGTGCCAGCAGCTTTGGGGGCAGGAACACTGAAGCTTTCTTT	CASSFGGRNTEAFF
TRBV19	15	TRBJ1-5	.	.	TGTGCCAGTAGTAGAACACCTTATAGCAATCAGCCCCAGCATTTT	CASSRTPYSNQPQHF
TRBV6-2/TRBV6-3	15	TRBJ1-4	.	.	TGTGCCAGCAGTTCTGCCGGGACTCTTAATGAAAAACTGTTTTTT	CASSSAGTLNEKLFF
TRBV9	16	TRBJ1-3	TRBD1	once	TGTGCCAGCAGCGAAGACAGGGAGAGCTCTGGAAACACCATATATTTT	CASSEDRESSGNTIYF
TRBV7-9	19	TRBJ1-1	.	.	TGTGCCAGCAGCCTCCCCGGTGGGCAGCCCACACCTCGGGGCACTGAAGCTTTCTTT	CASSLPGGQPTPRGTEAFF
TRBV29-1	15	TRBJ2-1	TRBD2	.	TGCAGCGTCTCTACCACTAGCGGGGGGGCCCGTGAGCAGTTCTTC	CSVSTTSGGAREQFF
TRBV3-1/TRBV3-2	15	TRBJ1-1	.	.	TGTGCCAGCAGCCAATCTACGCCTCGGGACACTGAAGCTTTCTTT	CASSQSTPRDTEAFF
TRBV7-9	17	TRBJ1-4	TRBD1	.	TGTGCCAGCAGCTTAGGAGGGGGCGGCCCAACTAATGAAAAACTGTTTTTT	CASSLGGGGPTNEKLFF
TRBV28	13	TRBJ2-7	.	.	TGTGCCAGCATTGGTATGCCGAACAACGAGCAGTACTTC	CASIGMPNNEQYF
TRBV7-9	14	TRBJ2-5	TRBD1	.	TGTGCCAGCAGCCGGGACAGGGGTTCGGAGACCCAGTACTTC	CASSRDRGSETQYF
TRBV4-1	17	TRBJ2-7	TRBD1	once	TGCGCCAGCAGCCAAGTAGCCGGGACAGGGGATTCCTACGAGCAGTACTTC	CASSQVAGTGDSYEQYF
TRBV18	14	TRBJ1-1	TRBD1	.	TGTGCCAGCTCATCGGACAGGGGGAACACTGAAGCTTTCTTT	CASSSDRGNTEAFF